The entry below gives a single T cell receptor beta chain sequence along with its context. What it binds is unknown. Germline CDR1 reads LNHDA; CDR2 reads SQIVND (reference sequence). V shed 5 bases, J shed 7 bases, and the junction held 13 bases outside the gene matches. CDR3 length equals 16 residues. The data were taken from a study of PD-1 blockade in classical Hodgkin lymphoma. Study-level points and caveats: It was among complete responders that baseline diversity resembled that of newly diagnosed patients. While CD8+ TCR diversity did not rise significantly by C4D1, CD4+ TCR diversity did.

The time point is: cycle 4 day 1 (C4D1), after 6 weeks of nivolumab. Each patient experienced a relapse that followed autologous stem cell transplantation, and brentuximab vedotin exposure varied. Clones were sequenced by immunoSEQ multiplex PCR, and TCRdb holds only the in-frame ones, with some missing. The sample includes about 51,000 clones, about 80% seen only once; the top ten take about 19%. The chain has TRBV19 and TRBJ1-5; 8 positions agree with TRBD1. Sequences were derived from peripheral blood mononuclear cells (PBMCs), sampled before the fourth cycle of nivolumab. The receptor's source is a human donor with classical Hodgkin lymphoma. As DNA, the CDR3 is TGTGCCAGTAGTGCTCAAGCAGGGGGCAACGGGCAGCCCCAGCATTTT. This sequence encodes CASSAQAGGNGQPQHF.